These 31 T cell receptor beta chains were sequenced from one sample in a study of cytomegalovirus exposure and HLA in healthy donors. It was with 60 Vbeta and 13 Jbeta primers that the PCR ran. Method: immunoSEQ multiplex PCR; TCRdb's copy keeps in-frame clones and lacks some. There are 100,000 to 150,000 clones in the sample, with roughly 2.5% held by the top ten. Sequenced sample: PBMCs. These receptors all come from a man aged 25 to 45 in good health and CMV-seronegative.

The chain combines TRBV11-2 with TRBJ2-2, with 8 nucleotides matching TRBD1. The germline V gene encodes CDR1 SGHAT and CDR2 FQNNGV. This CDR3 is 15 amino acids long. The J segment lost 4 bases and the V segment lost 5 bases, leaving 6 bases of the junction unmatched. CDR3 loop: CASSPGGVSTGELFF. The CDR3 DNA sequence: TGTGCCAGCAGCCCAGGGGGCGTGAGCACCGGGGAGCTGTTTTTT.

The chain has TRBV7-2 and TRBJ2-5; 11 bases map to TRBD2. CDR3 length equals 16 residues. V shed 4 bases and J 3 bases; nucleotides not matched to a gene: 7. Germline-derived CDR1 and CDR2 are SGHTA and FQGNSA. The CDR3 region has the DNA TGTGCCAGCAGCTCGACGCTTAGCGGGAGGGAAGAGACCCAGTACTTC. It translates to CASSSTLSGREETQYF.

CDR3 in amino acids: CASSLETVPNEQFF. The CDR3 DNA reads TGTGCCAGCAGCTTAGAAACGGTCCCGAATGAGCAGTTCTTC. This sequence joins TRBV11-2 and TRBJ2-1; D is ambiguous. CDR1 is SGHAT, CDR2 FQNNGV, per germline. The germline V and J ends were trimmed by 0 bases and 7 bases, with 10 bases remaining between them. The CDR3 runs to 14 residues.

V is TRBV11-2 and J is TRBJ2-7, with TRBD2 matching over 10 bases. The J segment lost 6 bases and the V segment lost 5 bases, leaving 7 bases of the junction unmatched. The CDR3 runs to 14 residues. CDR1 is SGHAT, CDR2 FQNNGV, per germline. The CDR3 is CASSVNLAGVEQYF. CDR3 sequence (DNA): TGTGCCAGCAGCGTAAATCTAGCGGGAGTCGAGCAGTACTTC.

This rearrangement joins TRBV28 to TRBJ2-1; D is perhaps TRBD1 (6 bases). Germline V lookup: CDR1 MDHEN, CDR2 SYDVKM. This CDR3 has 15 residues. The V gene lost 6 bases and the J gene lost 9 bases, with 21 bases spanning the gap. CDR3 DNA sequence: TGTGCCAGCAGGAACCGGGACATTGTAACCGCTGAGCAGTTCTTC. This translates into CASRNRDIVTAEQFF.

The chain is built from TRBV7-9 and TRBJ2-1, with TRBD2 as a possible D gene (6 bases). The CDR3 runs 14 residues. V was shortened by 3 bases and J by 3 bases, with 9 bases between the two germline ends. Germline loops: CDR1 SEHNR, CDR2 FQNEAQ (reference sequence). DNA of the CDR3: TGTGCCAGCAGCTTCGGGGGAGGCTACAATGAGCAGTTCTTC. As protein: CASSFGGGYNEQFF.

This chain links TRBV11-2 with TRBJ2-3, with 11 bases identical to TRBD1. The germline CDR1 and CDR2 sequences are SGHAT and FQNNGV. J was trimmed by 6 bases and V by 0 bases; bases with no gene match: 8. The length of the CDR3 is 17 residues. For the CDR3, the DNA is TGTGCCAGCAGCTTAGAGGTGGACAGGGGGCGGTACGATACGCAGTATTTT. The encoded protein is CASSLEVDRGRYDTQYF.

The rearrangement joins TRBV5-1 to TRBJ1-2; D unclear. CDR3 size: 13 residues. V lost 0 bases to trimming and J lost 6 bases, with 9 bases between them. Germline V CDR1 and CDR2: SGHRS, YFSETQ. In nucleotides, the CDR3 is TGCGCCAGCAGCTTGGACGGGGTTGATGGCTACACCTTC. This gives the protein CASSLDGVDGYTF.

The gene calls are TRBV6-1 and TRBJ2-2; 15 bases match TRBD2. The CDR3 spans 19 residues. The V and J ends lost 3 bases and 0 bases, in that order; junction bases with no gene match: 5. Germline CDR1 is MNHNS and CDR2 is SASEGT. The DNA of the CDR3 is TGTGCCAGCAGTGATCCGGGACTAGCGGGAGGCGCGAACACCGGGGAGCTGTTTTTT. Translating gives CASSDPGLAGGANTGELFF.

J is TRBJ2-7 and V is TRBV9; 7 positions match TRBD1. This CDR3 contains 15 residues. CDR1 and CDR2 from the germline V gene are SGDLS and YYNGEE. J gave up 2 bases and V 3 bases, and 8 bases lay outside the gene matches. The CDR3 coding sequence is TGTGCCAGCAGCGCAGAAGGGACAGCCACCTACGAGCAGTACTTC. This codes for CASSAEGTATYEQYF.

The V and J genes are TRBV6-1 and TRBJ1-1, with a weak D call TRBD1 (6 bases). The germline V and J ends were trimmed by 4 bases and 8 bases, with 14 bases remaining between them. The germline V gene encodes CDR1 MNHNS and CDR2 SASEGT. The CDR3 is made up of 13 amino acids. CDR3 residues: CASSGQAAPEAFF. The CDR3 DNA reads TGTGCCAGCAGTGGACAGGCCGCTCCCGAAGCTTTCTTT.

The chain has TRBV18 and TRBJ2-1, with D maybe TRBD2 (6 bases). V dropped 5 bases and J dropped 3 bases, with 14 bases sitting between them. From germline, CDR1 is KGHSH and CDR2 LQKENI. CDR3 length equals 15 residues. CDR3 nucleotides: TGTGCCAGCTCAATCGGGACTGTGGGCTACAATGAGCAGTTCTTC. As protein: CASSIGTVGYNEQFF.

The J gene is TRBJ2-3, the V gene TRBV4-1, with 11 bases that match TRBD2. CDR3 size: 15 residues. The germline CDR1 and CDR2 sequences are MGHRA and YSYEKL. J was trimmed by 6 bases and V by 8 bases; bases with no gene match: 10. Here the CDR3 reads CASRQLAGVGDTQYF. In DNA, the CDR3 is TGCGCCAGCCGACAACTAGCGGGAGTCGGGGATACGCAGTATTTT.

The chain links TRBV28 to TRBJ2-7, with 16 bases that match TRBD2. The CDR3 runs to 17 residues. Trimming at V came to 5 bases and at J to 1 base, leaving 5 bases not matched to a gene. The germline CDR1 and CDR2 sequences are MDHEN and SYDVKM. CDR3 amino acids: CASSTGLAGGVSYEQYF. The CDR3 DNA follows: TGTGCCAGCAGTACGGGACTAGCGGGAGGGGTTTCCTACGAGCAGTACTTC.

V and J are TRBV19 and TRBJ1-4; D is unresolved. Trimming cost V 7 bases and J 1 base, with 13 bases left between them. The CDR3 is made up of 15 amino acids. Germline CDR1 reads LNHDA; CDR2 reads SQIVND (reference sequence). The CDR3 loop reads CASTGLIGTNEKLFF. DNA of the CDR3: TGTGCCAGTACCGGACTGATCGGAACTAATGAAAAACTGTTTTTT. Full variable domain (remainder filled in from reference TRBV19 and TRBJ1-4): DGGITQSPKYLFRKEGQNVTLSCEQNLNHDAMYWYRQDPGQGLRLIYYSQIVNDFQKGDIAEGYSVSREKKESFPLTVTSAQKNPTAFYLCASTGLIGTNEKLFFGSGTQLSVL.

CDR3 in amino acids: CASSFGSERNEKLFF. The DNA for the CDR3 is TGTGCCAGCAGTTTCGGATCGGAGAGGAATGAAAAACTGTTTTTT. The chain links TRBV28 to TRBJ1-4; no clear D gene. Trimming stripped 3 bases from V and 5 bases from J, with 13 bases between. Germline values: CDR1 MDHEN, CDR2 SYDVKM. The CDR3 extends over 15 amino acids.

The V call is TRBV7-9, the J call TRBJ2-2, with 7 bases aligning to TRBD1. This CDR3 has 17 residues. Germline V gene sequence: CDR1 SEHNR, CDR2 FQNEAQ (reference sequence). V was pared by 5 bases and J by 4 bases, with 13 bases of the junction left unmatched. The CDR3 reads CASSAPSGGPPTGELFF. Here the CDR3 DNA reads TGTGCCAGCAGCGCCCCCTCAGGGGGACCACCCACCGGGGAGCTGTTTTTT.

As regards this clone: One end of the junction fails to match germline, which may point to a read error. Other DNA sequences in the same sample also yield this CDR3. V is TRBV6-6 and J is TRBJ2-1; D not certain. The CDR3 contains 12 residues. Germline V gives CDR1 MNHNY, CDR2 SVGAGI (reference sequence). DNA for the CDR3: TGCGCCAGCAGTCTCGCGAGTAATGAGCAGTTCTTC. This gives the protein CASSLASNEQFF.

V and J are TRBV11-2 and TRBJ2-2, with D tentatively TRBD1 (6 bases). Germline-derived CDR1 and CDR2 are SGHAT and FQNNGV. CDR3 length: 14 residues. The germline V and J ends were trimmed by 5 bases and 5 bases, with 12 bases remaining between them. The CDR3: CASSTSGVTGELFF. CDR3 nucleotides: TGTGCCAGCAGCACATCAGGGGTAACCGGGGAGCTGTTTTTT.

The chain carries TRBV28 and TRBJ2-5; TRBD1 agrees at 7 bases. Germline V lookup: CDR1 MDHEN, CDR2 SYDVKM. The CDR3 runs to 13 residues. V was pared by 8 bases and J by 3 bases, with 6 bases of the junction left unmatched. DNA for the CDR3: TGTGCCAGCTTTTACACAGGGGAAGAGACCCAGTACTTC. It translates to CASFYTGEETQYF.

The chain employs TRBV5-1 and TRBJ1-6, with D hard to call. The CDR3 spans 16 residues. V shed 0 bases and J shed 0 bases, with 7 bases lying between them. In germline, CDR1 is SGHRS, CDR2 YFSETQ. The chain's CDR3 is CASSLAGSSYNSPLHF. DNA of the CDR3: TGCGCCAGCAGCTTGGCCGGGAGCTCCTATAATTCACCCCTCCACTTT.

The rearrangement links TRBV7-2 to TRBJ1-5; 7 bases align to TRBD1. The CDR3 is made up of 15 amino acids. Germline-derived CDR1 and CDR2 are SGHTA and FQGNSA. The V segment lost 5 bases and the J segment 7 bases; nucleotides outside the gene matches: 11. DNA for the CDR3: TGTGCCAGCAGCCGACAGGGTTTGCGTGGGCAGCCCCAGCATTTT. Protein product: CASSRQGLRGQPQHF.

The gene calls are TRBV4-1 and TRBJ1-4; no clear D gene. The CDR3 is made up of 17 amino acids. Germline V gene data show CDR1 as MGHRA and CDR2 as YSYEKL. The V end was cut by 2 bases, the J end by 0 bases, with 13 bases between. The CDR3 loop reads CASSQSVTRATNEKLFF. CDR3 sequence (DNA): TGCGCCAGCAGCCAAAGCGTTACGAGAGCAACTAATGAAAAACTGTTTTTT.

V gene TRBV4-2 combines with J gene TRBJ2-1; 15 bases are a match to TRBD2. V lost 0 bases to trimming and J lost 8 bases; unmatched junction nucleotides: 5. CDR1 is LGHNA and CDR2 is YNFKEQ in the germline V gene. The CDR3 has 17 residues. CDR3: CASSQERTSGRADEQFF. In nucleotides, the CDR3 is TGTGCCAGCAGCCAAGAAAGGACTAGCGGGAGGGCCGATGAGCAGTTCTTC.

J is TRBJ2-5 and V is TRBV28, with D possibly matching TRBD2 (5 bases). The V end was cut by 5 bases, the J end by 1 base, with 14 bases between. CDR1 and CDR2 (germline): MDHEN, SYDVKM. The CDR3 length is 15 residues. This chain's CDR3 is CASSPILARQETQYF. CDR3 nucleotides: TGTGCCAGCAGTCCTATTCTAGCTCGCCAAGAGACCCAGTACTTC.

The chain joins TRBV5-1 to TRBJ2-6, with a tentative D call TRBD1 (7 bases). There are 16 residues in the CDR3. The V and J ends lost 0 bases and 2 bases respectively, with 9 bases between them. Germline V gene sequence: CDR1 SGHRS, CDR2 YFSETQ. The CDR3 region has the DNA TGCGCCAGCAGCTTGGCCAGGGGGGCTGGGGCCAACGTCCTGACTTTC. Translation gives CASSLARGAGANVLTF.

On this clone: Relative to the germline gene, one junction end is altered; a read error may explain this. The chain recombines TRBV11-2 with TRBJ1-1; no clear D. Germline lookup yields CDR1 SGHAT and CDR2 FQNNGV. This CDR3 is built from 13 residues. The CDR3 nucleotides read TGTGCCAGCAGCTTTACGGGGAACCCTGAAGCTTTCTTT. Its translation is CASSFTGNPEAFF.

This sequence joins TRBV6-5 and TRBJ2-1; 8 nucleotides line up with TRBD2. The CDR3 runs 15 residues. Germline V gives CDR1 MNHEY, CDR2 SVGAGI. V was clipped by 8 bases and J by 0 bases; unmatched bases: 6. CDR3 sequence reads: CASGAGTSSYNEQFF. DNA of the CDR3: TGTGCCAGCGGTGCCGGGACTAGCTCCTACAATGAGCAGTTCTTC.

The V and J genes are TRBV5-4 and TRBJ2-5; the D gene is possibly TRBD1 (5 bases). V lost 4 bases and J 2 bases, leaving 12 bases between the germline ends. Germline V gene data show CDR1 as SGHNT and CDR2 as YYREEE (reference sequence). CDR3 length equals 14 residues. The CDR3 bases are TGTGCCAGCAGCCCTACAGGATCTCAAGAGACCCAGTACTTC. This translates into CASSPTGSQETQYF.

The chain combines TRBV5-1 with TRBJ2-7; D call uncertain. The CDR3 extends over 14 amino acids. Between the trimmed V and J ends, which lost 0 bases and 2 bases, there was a span of 9 bases. Germline V gene data show CDR1 as SGHRS and CDR2 as YFSETQ. Written as DNA, the CDR3 is TGCGCCAGCAGCTTGGGGGCAGATACCTACGAGCAGTACTTC. Translating it yields CASSLGADTYEQYF. Variable domain in full (rest from reference TRBV5-1 and TRBJ2-7): KAGVTQTPRYLIKTRGQQVTLSCSPISGHRSVSWYQQTPGQGLQFLFEYFSETQRNKGNFPGRFSGRQFSNSRSEMNVSTLELGDSALYLCASSLGADTYEQYFGPGTRLTVT.

The chain carries TRBV7-3 and TRBJ2-6; D possibly corresponds to TRBD1 (6 bases). Germline V gene data show CDR1 as SGHTA and CDR2 as FQGTGA. Trimming removed 2 bases from V and 1 base from J, with 21 bases in between. The CDR3 extends over 20 amino acids. CDR3: CASSLEAPGQQKSGANVLTF. The CDR3, as DNA: TGTGCCAGCAGCTTAGAAGCCCCCGGACAGCAAAAATCTGGGGCCAACGTCCTGACTTTC.